This T cell receptor (beta chain) was profiled in a study of control samples from healthy donors and cancer patients. The CDR3 covers 14 residues. From germline, CDR1 is SGHTA and CDR2 FQGNSA. V was shortened by 4 bases and J by 3 bases, with 7 bases between the two germline ends. Libraries were prepared by immunoSEQ multiplex PCR; TCRdb keeps only in-frame clonotypes and omits some of them. This table has tens of thousands of clones, roughly nine tenths appearing once. Material for sequencing was blood. This receptor was identified in a man between 45 and 60 years old in good health. The rearrangement joins TRBV7-2 to TRBJ2-6, with D uncertain. This CDR3 reads CASSSTLGANVLTF. The CDR3 coding sequence is TGTGCCAGCAGCTCAACTCTTGGGGCCAACGTCCTGACTTTC.